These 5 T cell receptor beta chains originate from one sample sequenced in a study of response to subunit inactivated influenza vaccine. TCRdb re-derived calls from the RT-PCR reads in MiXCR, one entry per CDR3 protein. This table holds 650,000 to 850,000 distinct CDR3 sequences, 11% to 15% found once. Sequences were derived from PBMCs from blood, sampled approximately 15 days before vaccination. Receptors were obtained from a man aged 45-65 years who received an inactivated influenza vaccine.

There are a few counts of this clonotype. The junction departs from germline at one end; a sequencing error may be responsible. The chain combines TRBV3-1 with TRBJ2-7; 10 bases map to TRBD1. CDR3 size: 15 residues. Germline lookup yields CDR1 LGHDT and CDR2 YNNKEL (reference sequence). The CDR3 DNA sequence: TGTGCCTGCAGCCAAGCCCCCGGGACAGGGGACGAGCAGTACTTC. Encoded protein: CACSQAPGTGDEQYF.

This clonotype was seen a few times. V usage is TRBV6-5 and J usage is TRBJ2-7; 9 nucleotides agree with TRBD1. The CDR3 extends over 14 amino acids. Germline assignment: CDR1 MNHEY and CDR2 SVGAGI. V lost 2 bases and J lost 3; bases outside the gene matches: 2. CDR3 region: CASSYAGQGYEQYF. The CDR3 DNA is TGTGCCAGCAGTTACGCGGGACAGGGCTACGAGCAGTACTTC.

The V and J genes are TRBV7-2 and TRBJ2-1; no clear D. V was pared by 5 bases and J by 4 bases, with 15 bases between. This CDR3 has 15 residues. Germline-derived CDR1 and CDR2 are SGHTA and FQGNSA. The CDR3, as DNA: TGTGCCAGCAGCAAGGACCCGGCCCGTTACAATGAGCAGTTCTTC. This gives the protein CASSKDPARYNEQFF.

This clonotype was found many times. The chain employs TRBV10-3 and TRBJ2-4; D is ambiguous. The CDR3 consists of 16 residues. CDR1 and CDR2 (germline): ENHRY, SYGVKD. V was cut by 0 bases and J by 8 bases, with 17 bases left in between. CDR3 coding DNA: TGTGCCATCAGTGAGTCAAGGGTGAGGCAGAGGTACATTCAGTACTTC. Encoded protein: CAISESRVRQRYIQYF.

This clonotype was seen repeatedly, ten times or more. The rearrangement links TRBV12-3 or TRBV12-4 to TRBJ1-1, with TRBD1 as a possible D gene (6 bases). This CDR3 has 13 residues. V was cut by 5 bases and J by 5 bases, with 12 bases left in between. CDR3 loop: CASSLDRWTEAFF. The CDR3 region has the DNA TGTGCCAGCAGTCTTGACAGGTGGACTGAAGCTTTCTTT.